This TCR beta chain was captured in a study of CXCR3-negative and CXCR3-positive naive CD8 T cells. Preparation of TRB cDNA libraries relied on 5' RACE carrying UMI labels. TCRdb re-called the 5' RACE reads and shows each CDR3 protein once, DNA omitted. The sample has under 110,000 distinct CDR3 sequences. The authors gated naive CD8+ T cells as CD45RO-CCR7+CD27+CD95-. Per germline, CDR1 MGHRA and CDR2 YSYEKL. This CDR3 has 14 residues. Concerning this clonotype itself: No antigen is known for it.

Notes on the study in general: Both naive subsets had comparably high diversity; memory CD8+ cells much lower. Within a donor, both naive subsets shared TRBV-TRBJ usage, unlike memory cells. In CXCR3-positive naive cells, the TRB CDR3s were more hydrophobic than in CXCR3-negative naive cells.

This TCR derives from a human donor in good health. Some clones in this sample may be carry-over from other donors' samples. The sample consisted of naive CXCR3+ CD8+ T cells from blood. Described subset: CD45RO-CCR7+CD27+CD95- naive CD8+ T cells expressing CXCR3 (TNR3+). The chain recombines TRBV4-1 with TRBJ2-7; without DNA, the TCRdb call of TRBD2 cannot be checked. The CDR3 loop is CASSPGSYNYEQYF.